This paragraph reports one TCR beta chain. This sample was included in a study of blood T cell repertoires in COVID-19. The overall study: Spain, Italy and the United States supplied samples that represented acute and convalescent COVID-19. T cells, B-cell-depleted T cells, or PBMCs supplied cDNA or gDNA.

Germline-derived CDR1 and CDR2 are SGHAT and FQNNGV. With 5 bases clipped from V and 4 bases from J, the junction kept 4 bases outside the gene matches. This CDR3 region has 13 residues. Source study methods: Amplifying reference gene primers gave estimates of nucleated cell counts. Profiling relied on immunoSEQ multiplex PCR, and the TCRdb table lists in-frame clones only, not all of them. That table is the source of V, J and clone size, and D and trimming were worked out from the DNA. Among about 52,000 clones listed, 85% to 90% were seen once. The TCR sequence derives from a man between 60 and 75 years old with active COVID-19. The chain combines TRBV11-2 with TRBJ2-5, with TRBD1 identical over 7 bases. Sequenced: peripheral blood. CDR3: CASSNYRGETQYF. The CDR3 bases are TGTGCCAGCAGCAATTACAGGGGAGAGACCCAGTACTTC. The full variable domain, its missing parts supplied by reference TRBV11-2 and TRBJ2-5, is EAGVAQSPRYKIIEKRQSVAFWCNPISGHATLYWYQQILGQGPKLLIQFQNNGVVDDSQLPKDRFSAERLKGVDSTLKIQPAKLEDSAVYLCASSNYRGETQYFGPGTRLLVL.